Below, 29 T cell receptor beta chains from the same sample are listed, as sequenced in a study of shared clonotypes between healthy human individuals. TCRdb's table, derived via immunoSEQ multiplex PCR, lists solely in-frame clones and lacks some. The table shows a few million clones, with over 85% occurring only once. The sequenced sample was naive CD4+ T cells from PBMCs. The subset was: CD45RA+ positively selected. Receptor source: a man between 18 and 35 years old in good health. Some clones in this sample may be carry-over from other donors' samples.

The chain combines TRBV18 with TRBJ1-1; D is uncertain. Germline values: CDR1 KGHSH, CDR2 LQKENI. CDR3 length equals 16 residues. Trimming removed 2 bases from V and 5 bases from J, with 18 bases in between. CDR3 sequence: CASSPSTLNERTEAFF. In nucleotides, the CDR3 is TGTGCCAGCTCACCATCGACCCTTAATGAGCGGACTGAAGCTTTCTTT.

The chain is built from TRBV9 and TRBJ2-1; no firm D call. Per germline, CDR1 SGDLS and CDR2 YYNGEE. The CDR3 totals 15 residues. V gave up 0 bases and J gave up 1 base, with 8 bases separating them. DNA for the CDR3: TGTGCCAGCAGCGTAGGGTATCTTTCCTACAATGAGCAGTTCTTC. Its translation: CASSVGYLSYNEQFF. Drawing the rest from reference TRBV9 and TRBJ2-1, the complete variable domain is DSGVTQTPKHLITATGQRVTLRCSPRSGDLSVYWYQQSLDQGLQFLIQYYNGEERAKGNILERFSAQQFPDLHSELNLSSLELGDSALYFCASSVGYLSYNEQFFGPGTRLTVL.

The rearrangement joins TRBV7-9 to TRBJ2-2; D is unclear. Germline V gene sequence: CDR1 SEHNR, CDR2 FQNEAQ (reference sequence). This CDR3 region has 12 residues. The V end lost 3 bases, the J end lost 6 bases, and 5 bases lay between the germline ends. The CDR3 loop is CASSLDPGELFF. In DNA, the CDR3 is TGTGCCAGCAGCTTGGACCCCGGGGAGCTGTTTTTT.

With respect to this clone: Other DNA sequences in this specimen translate into the identical CDR3. This sequence joins TRBV19 and TRBJ1-5, with D unresolved. V gave up 3 bases and J gave up 0 bases, with 6 bases separating them. This CDR3 contains 14 residues. The germline CDR1 and CDR2 sequences are LNHDA and SQIVND (reference sequence). The CDR3 protein is CASSITASNQPQHF. In nucleotides, the CDR3 is TGTGCCAGTAGTATTACAGCTAGCAATCAGCCCCAGCATTTT.

The chain has TRBV6-5 and TRBJ1-3; TRBD1 matches at 7 bases. CDR1 is MNHEY, CDR2 SVGAGI, per germline. The CDR3 has 15 amino acids. Trimming cost V 3 bases and J 7 bases; bases outside gene matches: 9. This CDR3 is CASSYDRDPINTIYF. CDR3 DNA sequence: TGTGCCAGCAGTTATGACAGGGACCCCATCAACACCATATATTTT.

The chain employs TRBV5-5 and TRBJ2-7; D ambiguous. The germline gives CDR1 SGHKS, CDR2 YYEKEE (reference sequence). The CDR3 consists of 14 residues. Deletions cut 1 base from V and 2 bases from J, with 10 bases between. CDR3 sequence reads: CASSLQSVPYEQYF. CDR3 nucleotide sequence: TGTGCCAGCAGCTTGCAATCGGTACCCTACGAGCAGTACTTC.

J is TRBJ2-5 and V is TRBV25-1; D is possibly TRBD2 (6 bases). Matching the DNA end better, TRBJ2-7 makes the J call doubtful. Germline assignment: CDR1 MGHDK and CDR2 SYGVNS. The CDR3 length is 14 residues. Here the CDR3 reads CASSGSFVSYEQYF. The CDR3 nucleotides read TGTGCCAGCAGCGGGAGCTTTGTCTCCTACGAGCAGTACTTC.

The chain is built from TRBV27 and TRBJ1-3; 7 bases map to TRBD1. Germline CDR1 and CDR2: MNHEY and SMNVEV (reference sequence). The CDR3 extends over 17 amino acids. Germline trimming cut 6 bases from V and 2 bases from J; bases unmatched to any gene: 13. The CDR3 coding sequence is TGTGCCAGCAGCCGCACCCCGGGACAGCAGCCTGGAAACACCATATATTTT. This codes for CASSRTPGQQPGNTIYF.

This clone is a singleton in its sample. The chain uses TRBV7-2 and TRBJ2-1; D is undetermined. In germline, CDR1 is SGHTA, CDR2 FQGNSA. V lost 4 bases and J lost 4, with 20 bases in between. CDR3 length: 17 amino acids. The CDR3 region is CASSSKMSRNRYNEQFF. In nucleotides, the CDR3 is TGTGCCAGCAGCTCAAAAATGAGCCGCAACAGATACAATGAGCAGTTCTTC.

This chain joins TRBV10-1 and TRBJ2-2; D tentatively reads TRBD1 or TRBD2 (5 bases each). The V gene lost 3 bases and the J gene lost 2 bases, with 10 bases spanning the gap. The germline CDR1 and CDR2 sequences are WNHNN and SYGVQD (reference sequence). The CDR3 runs 15 residues. This CDR3 reads CASSDGAPNTGELFF. The CDR3 DNA sequence: TGCGCCAGCAGTGACGGGGCCCCTAACACCGGGGAGCTGTTTTTT.

In nucleotides, the CDR3 is TGTGCCAGCAGCTTAAATAGTTACCCCGGGGAGCTGTTTTTT. It translates to CASSLNSYPGELFF. This chain joins TRBV7-3 and TRBJ2-2; D gene unclear. The germline V and J ends were trimmed by 1 base and 6 bases, with 9 bases remaining between them. The CDR3 covers 14 residues. Germline lookup yields CDR1 SGHTA and CDR2 FQGTGA.

The sample holds one count of this clone. V gene TRBV4-2 combines with J gene TRBJ2-7, with 10 bases matching TRBD1. The CDR3 extends over 13 amino acids. Germline V gene lookup returns CDR1 LGHNA and CDR2 YNFKEQ. The CDR3 nucleotides are TGTGCTTCTCGGGACAGGGGTACCTACGAGCAGTACTTC. It yields the protein CASRDRGTYEQYF.

The rearrangement links TRBV6-5 to TRBJ1-2; D possibly corresponds to TRBD1 (5 bases). The CDR3 sequence is 15 residues long. CDR1 is MNHEY and CDR2 is SVGAGI in the germline V gene. V was clipped by 4 bases and J by 2 bases, with 14 bases between them. The CDR3 here is CASSSLSGRNYGYTF. The CDR3 DNA reads as TGTGCCAGCAGTTCGCTCTCGGGACGGAACTATGGCTACACCTTC.

The genes are TRBV10-3 and TRBJ2-5; 14 bases are shared with TRBD2. V was clipped by 10 bases and J by 5 bases; unmatched bases: 21. The CDR3 contains 19 residues. Per germline, CDR1 ENHRY and CDR2 SYGVKD. CDR3 loop: CATGTSGRWENGGHETQYF. The CDR3 nucleotides read TGTGCCACAGGGACTAGCGGGAGATGGGAAAACGGTGGACATGAGACCCAGTACTTC.

In DNA form, the CDR3 reads TGTGCCAGCAGTGAGTTATGGGACAGGACGGGCTATGGCTACACCTTC. Its translation is CASSELWDRTGYGYTF. The chain recombines TRBV2 with TRBJ1-2; TRBD1 matches 8 bases. Germline lookup yields CDR1 SNHLY and CDR2 FYNNEI. The CDR3 sequence is 16 residues long. V dropped 3 bases and J dropped 4; count of bases not matched to a gene: 10.

The chain joins TRBV28 to TRBJ1-2; D is undetermined. V gave up 3 bases and J gave up 7 bases, with 12 bases separating them. CDR3 length: 13 amino acids. From germline, CDR1 is MDHEN and CDR2 SYDVKM. The CDR3 DNA follows: TGTGCCAGCAGTTTGAAAAGGATGGGTGGCTACACCTTC. Its translation is CASSLKRMGGYTF.

The genes are TRBV29-1 and TRBJ2-7; no firm D call. CDR1 SQVTM and CDR2 ANQGSEA come from the germline V gene. The V gene lost 1 base and the J gene lost 2 bases, with 9 bases spanning the gap. CDR3 length equals 13 residues. The CDR3 bases are TGCAGCGTTGAAGCTATGGGTCCCTACGAGCAGTACTTC. It yields the protein CSVEAMGPYEQYF.

The chain is built from TRBV28 and TRBJ2-7; D might be TRBD1 (6 bases). V was cut by 6 bases and J by 0 bases, with 12 bases left in between. CDR1 and CDR2 from the germline V gene are MDHEN and SYDVKM. The CDR3 runs to 14 residues. CDR3 in amino acids: CASRDTGNSYEQYF. DNA for the CDR3: TGTGCCAGCAGGGATACAGGGAACTCCTACGAGCAGTACTTC. Using reference TRBV28 and TRBJ2-7 for the parts outside the CDR3, the full variable domain is DVKVTQSSRYLVKRTGEKVFLECVQDMDHENMFWYRQDPGLGLRLIYFSYDVKMKEKGDIPEGYSVSREKKERFSLILESASTNQTSMYLCASRDTGNSYEQYFGPGTRLTVT.

On this clone: Other DNA variants within this sample encode the same CDR3. CDR3 region: CASSLDRVNQPQHF. The DNA for the CDR3 is TGTGCCAGCAGCCTGGACAGGGTAAATCAGCCCCAGCATTTT. The V call is TRBV7-8, the J call TRBJ1-5; 8 bases map to TRBD1. V trimming: 5 bases; J trimming: 4 bases; junction bases outside the gene matches: 4. The CDR3 runs 14 residues. Germline lookup yields CDR1 SGHVS and CDR2 FQNEAQ.

This chain links TRBV28 with TRBJ2-1; D may be TRBD2 (7 bases). This CDR3 contains 15 residues. V gave up 10 bases and J gave up 0 bases, with 16 bases separating them. The germline V gene encodes CDR1 MDHEN and CDR2 SYDVKM. CDR3 nucleotide sequence: TGTGCCACCACGAAGGGGGGGAGCTCCTACAATGAGCAGTTCTTC. Its translation is CATTKGGSSYNEQFF.

CDR3 bases: TGTGCCAGCAGCCCAGCTAGCGGGACTTACAATGAGCAGTTCTTC. Translation gives CASSPASGTYNEQFF. The chain links TRBV5-5 to TRBJ2-1; TRBD2 agrees at 9 bases. The junction had 6 bases not matched to a gene; V was cut back by 4 bases and J by 4 bases. Germline V lookup: CDR1 SGHKS, CDR2 YYEKEE (reference sequence). This CDR3 comprises 15 residues.

This chain connects TRBV9 to TRBJ2-2; 7 positions agree with TRBD2. The J segment lost 5 bases and the V segment lost 3 bases, leaving 10 bases of the junction unmatched. The CDR3 runs to 16 residues. Germline V gene data show CDR1 as SGDLS and CDR2 as YYNGEE. Written as DNA, the CDR3 is TGTGCCAGCAGCGCGCTAGCGGACCGAAGGACCGGGGAGCTGTTTTTT. Translating it yields CASSALADRRTGELFF.

This rearrangement joins TRBV10-3 to TRBJ1-5, with 7 bases lining up with TRBD1. The junction had 5 bases not matched to a gene; V was cut back by 10 bases and J by 2 bases. CDR1 ENHRY and CDR2 SYGVKD come from the germline V gene. The CDR3 totals 13 residues. In DNA form, the CDR3 reads TGTGCCACGCGACAGGGTCGCAATCAGCCCCAGCATTTT. Its protein is CATRQGRNQPQHF.

The chain is built from TRBV30 and TRBJ2-2, with D perhaps TRBD1 (5 bases). Trimming removed 3 bases at V and 2 bases at J, with 16 bases between. The length of the CDR3 is 16 residues. From germline, CDR1 is GTSNPN and CDR2 SVGIG (reference sequence). The CDR3 reads CAWSHRVQGNTGELFF. In DNA, the CDR3 is TGTGCCTGGAGCCATAGGGTCCAGGGTAACACCGGGGAGCTGTTTTTT. Using reference TRBV30 and TRBJ2-2 for the parts outside the CDR3, the full variable domain is SQTIHQWPATLVQPVGSPLSLECTVEGTSNPNLYWYRQAAGRGLQLLFYSVGIGQISSEVPQNLSASRPQDRQFILSSKKLLLSDSGFYLCAWSHRVQGNTGELFFGEGSRLTVL.

This clone was seen once. The rearrangement links TRBV6-6 to TRBJ2-7; 10 bases are a match to TRBD2. Trimming cost V 0 bases and J 1 base; bases outside gene matches: 3. The CDR3 has 16 residues. CDR1 is MNHNY and CDR2 is SVGAGI in the germline V gene (reference sequence). The DNA of the CDR3 is TGTGCCAGCAGTTACTCGGGTAGCGGGGGGTCCTACGAGCAGTACTTC. Protein product: CASSYSGSGGSYEQYF.

The J gene is TRBJ1-2, the V gene TRBV5-5, with D perhaps matching TRBD1 (5 bases). CDR3 length: 13 residues. Trimming left V 2 bases short and J 8 bases short, with 13 bases between. Germline CDR1 is SGHKS and CDR2 is YYEKEE (reference sequence). CDR3 protein: CASSFQGAQGYTF. The DNA of the CDR3 is TGTGCCAGCAGCTTTCAAGGGGCCCAGGGCTACACCTTC.

The rearrangement links TRBV6-6 to TRBJ2-5; D is unresolved. The CDR3 extends over 11 amino acids. Germline-derived CDR1 and CDR2 are MNHNY and SVGAGI (reference sequence). V shed 6 bases and J shed 5 bases, with 7 bases lying between them. CDR3 bases: TGTGCCAGCAGCCCATTTGAGACCCAGTACTTC. This encodes CASSPFETQYF.

The chain has TRBV28 and TRBJ2-2; no reliable D call. CDR1 and CDR2 from the germline V gene are MDHEN and SYDVKM. Trimming stripped 5 bases from V and 7 bases from J, with 17 bases between. The CDR3 is 15 residues long. The CDR3 is CASSTPWSPSGELFF. The CDR3 DNA is TGTGCCAGCAGTACGCCATGGTCACCAAGCGGGGAGCTGTTTTTT.

This clone has a single count. The chain carries TRBV6-6 and TRBJ1-2; D is undetermined. The length of the CDR3 is 15 residues. The V end was cut by 7 bases, the J end by 3 bases, with 18 bases between. Germline lookup yields CDR1 MNHNY and CDR2 SVGAGI (reference sequence). CDR3 sequence reads: CASTPLRGADYGYTF. Written as DNA, the CDR3 is TGTGCCAGCACCCCCCTAAGAGGAGCGGACTATGGCTACACCTTC.